This TCR beta chain originates from a study of blood T cell repertoires in COVID-19. Study-level background: The United States, Italy and Spain supplied acute and convalescent COVID-19 samples.

Per the original methods: Amplification of reference gene primers was used by the study to estimate nucleated cell counts. Sequencing was performed with immunoSEQ multiplex PCR; in TCRdb, only in-frame clones are kept and a portion is missing. The V and J calls and clone size were taken over from that table, and D and trimming were inferred from the DNA. The sample has some 390,000 clones; around nine tenths are singletons. Everyone who took part was roughly 18 to 89 years old, and they came from about two dozen US areas. The CDR3 is made up of 17 amino acids. V shed 1 base, J shed 5 bases, and the junction held 8 bases outside the gene matches. Germline V gives CDR1 SGHTA, CDR2 FQGTGA.

The sequenced material came from PBMCs or T cells enriched from blood (not recorded which). The chain is built from TRBV7-3 and TRBJ2-2, with 9 bases identical to TRBD2. This receptor was taken from a woman aged 30 to 39 who had recovered from COVID-19. CDR3 region: CASSLMPIAGDTGELFF. As DNA, the CDR3 is TGTGCCAGCAGCTTAATGCCCATAGCGGGAGATACCGGGGAGCTGTTTTTT.